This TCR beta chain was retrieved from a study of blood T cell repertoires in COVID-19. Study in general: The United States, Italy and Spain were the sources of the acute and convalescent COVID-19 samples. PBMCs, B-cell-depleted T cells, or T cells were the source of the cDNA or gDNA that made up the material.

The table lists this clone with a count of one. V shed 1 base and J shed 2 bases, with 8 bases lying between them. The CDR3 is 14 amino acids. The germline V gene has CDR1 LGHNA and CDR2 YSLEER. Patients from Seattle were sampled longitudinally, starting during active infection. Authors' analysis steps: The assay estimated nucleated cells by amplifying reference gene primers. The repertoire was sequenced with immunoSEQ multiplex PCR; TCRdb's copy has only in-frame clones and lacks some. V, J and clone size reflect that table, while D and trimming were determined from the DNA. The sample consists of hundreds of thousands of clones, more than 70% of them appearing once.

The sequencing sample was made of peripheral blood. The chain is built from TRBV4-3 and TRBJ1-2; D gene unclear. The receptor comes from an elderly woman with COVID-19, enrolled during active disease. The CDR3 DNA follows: TGCGCCAGCAGCCAAGGGGAGGGAAACTATGGCTACACCTTC. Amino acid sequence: CASSQGEGNYGYTF.